What follows are 14 T cell receptor beta chains derived from one specimen sequenced in a study of identifying expanded T cells in peripheral blood (dated by TCRdb to the late 2010s). The method was the immunoSEQ multiplex PCR assay. Imported from immuneACCESS, the table was reduced by TCRdb to in-frame sequences with V and J called. These copies leave out some clones; in studies compared against another copy, an unresolved V gene accounts for under half, and the cause of the remainder is not known. This sample holds about 86,000 clones; roughly 86% were observed only once. Jointly, the top ten make up approximately 6% of the sample. Sequences were obtained from blood. These receptors all come from a person aged 18 to 75 in good health.

The V call is TRBV5-1, the J call TRBJ2-7, with TRBD1 matching over 12 bases. Germline assignment: CDR1 SGHRS and CDR2 YFSETQ. This CDR3 is built from 14 residues. Trimming at V came to 4 bases and at J to 5 bases, leaving 4 bases not matched to a gene. Here the CDR3 reads CASSPGQGADEQYF. The CDR3 region has the DNA TGCGCCAGCAGCCCGGGACAGGGGGCGGACGAGCAGTACTTC.

V usage is TRBV11-2 and J usage is TRBJ1-1; the D gene is possibly TRBD1 (5 bases). The germline gives CDR1 SGHAT, CDR2 FQNNGV. The CDR3 consists of 15 residues. V gave up 3 bases and J gave up 1 base, with 12 bases separating them. The CDR3 loop reads CASSFDSGQNTEAFF. DNA for the CDR3: TGTGCCAGCAGCTTCGATTCAGGACAGAACACTGAAGCTTTCTTT.

This sequence joins TRBV10-3 and TRBJ1-5; D not resolved. Germline CDR1 reads ENHRY; CDR2 reads SYGVKD. V was pared by 2 bases and J by 6 bases, with 11 bases between. The CDR3 runs 14 residues. CDR3 DNA: TGTGCCATCAGTGAGGATTCGAATCGTCAGCCCCAGCATTTT. Translation gives CAISEDSNRQPQHF.

The V and J genes are TRBV30 and TRBJ1-2, with a weak D call TRBD1 (5 bases). Germline CDR1 and CDR2: GTSNPN and SVGIG (reference sequence). The CDR3 runs to 13 residues. V gave up 3 bases and J gave up 5 bases, with 13 bases separating them. The CDR3 nucleotides read TGTGCCTGGAGGCCCCAGGGCAAATATGGCTACACCTTC. Encoded protein: CAWRPQGKYGYTF.

The chain employs TRBV19 and TRBJ1-3; D is undetermined. Germline assignment: CDR1 LNHDA and CDR2 SQIVND (reference sequence). The CDR3 length is 17 residues. The V end was cut by 5 bases, the J end by 2 bases, with 19 bases between. The CDR3 sequence is CASSQRPLGLAGNTIYF. CDR3 in DNA: TGTGCCAGTAGTCAAAGGCCCCTCGGGTTGGCTGGAAACACCATATATTTT. Full variable domain (remainder filled in from reference TRBV19 and TRBJ1-3): DGGITQSPKYLFRKEGQNVTLSCEQNLNHDAMYWYRQDPGQGLRLIYYSQIVNDFQKGDIAEGYSVSREKKESFPLTVTSAQKNPTAFYLCASSQRPLGLAGNTIYFGEGSWLTVV.

This clone was counted a single time. The rearrangement links TRBV2 to TRBJ2-6; 11 bases map to TRBD1. Looked up from germline, CDR1 is SNHLY and CDR2 is FYNNEI. The CDR3 contains 17 residues. Trimming removed 4 bases from V and 0 bases from J; junction bases left unmatched: 2. The CDR3, as DNA: TGTGCCAGCAGTGCCGGGACAGGGGGCTCTGGGGCCAACGTCCTGACTTTC. Its protein is CASSAGTGGSGANVLTF.

The chain uses TRBV5-1 and TRBJ1-1; the match to TRBD1 covers 7 bases. J lost 1 base, V lost 2 bases, and 5 bases had no gene match. CDR1 SGHRS and CDR2 YFSETQ come from the germline V gene. The length of the CDR3 is 15 residues. CDR3 DNA: TGCGCCAGCAGCTTAGTAGGACAGGAGAACACTGAAGCTTTCTTT. This sequence encodes CASSLVGQENTEAFF.

With respect to this clone: The sample contains more than one DNA sequence encoding this CDR3. This chain links TRBV6-4 with TRBJ2-2; no firm D call. Germline CDR1 and CDR2: MRHNA and SNTAGT. V lost 1 base to trimming and J lost 3 bases, with 0 bases between them. CDR3 size: 12 residues. The CDR3 reads CASSDYTGELFF. DNA for the CDR3: TGTGCCAGCAGTGACTACACCGGGGAGCTGTTTTTT.

The chain recombines TRBV5-1 with TRBJ1-1, with D tentatively TRBD1 (5 bases). CDR1 is SGHRS and CDR2 is YFSETQ in the germline V gene. CDR3 size: 16 residues. V shed 3 bases and J shed 0 bases, with 15 bases lying between them. The CDR3 bases are TGCGCCAGCAGCTGGACTACAGGCTTCCTGAACACTGAAGCTTTCTTT. Protein: CASSWTTGFLNTEAFF.

The chain has TRBV4-2 and TRBJ2-7, with D possibly being TRBD2 (5 bases). V lost 4 bases, J lost 4 bases, and 17 bases lay in between. The CDR3 consists of 15 residues. Looked up from germline, CDR1 is LGHNA and CDR2 is YNFKEQ. CDR3 coding DNA: TGTGCCAGCAGCCCCCGGGGTGGAGATCGGTACGAGCAGTACTTC. This encodes CASSPRGGDRYEQYF.

This sequence joins TRBV18 and TRBJ2-1; the match to TRBD1 covers 7 bases. Trimming removed 3 bases from V and 5 bases from J; junction bases left unmatched: 7. The CDR3 has 15 residues. Germline assignment: CDR1 KGHSH and CDR2 LQKENI. The CDR3 region has the DNA TGTGCCAGCTCACCTCTGACAGGGTCCGACAATGAGCAGTTCTTC. Encoded protein: CASSPLTGSDNEQFF.

The chain recombines TRBV6-5 with TRBJ2-4; possibly TRBD2 for D (5 bases). Germline V CDR1 and CDR2: MNHEY, SVGAGI. This CDR3 comprises 14 residues. V was shortened by 4 bases and J by 8 bases, with 15 bases between the two germline ends. CDR3: CASSSRGRGDIQYF. The CDR3, as DNA: TGTGCCAGCAGTTCCCGGGGTAGAGGAGACATTCAGTACTTC.

The gene calls are TRBV19 and TRBJ1-2; tentative D call: TRBD1 (5 bases). The CDR3 has 12 amino acids. Trimming removed 5 bases from V and 3 bases from J, with 7 bases in between. Germline loops: CDR1 LNHDA, CDR2 SQIVND (reference sequence). CDR3 sequence (DNA): TGTGCCAGTAGTCTGGGGGACTATGGCTACACCTTC. This encodes CASSLGDYGYTF.

This chain uses TRBV2 with TRBJ2-7; TRBD1 aligns across 10 bases. The CDR3 is 14 residues long. The trim removed 7 bases at V and 4 bases at J, leaving 7 bases unmatched. In germline, CDR1 is SNHLY, CDR2 FYNNEI. CDR3 DNA sequence: TGTGCCAGCATCGTCCCGGGACAGGGGTACGAGCAGTACTTC. It is translated as CASIVPGQGYEQYF.